The entry below describes one T cell receptor (beta chain). Its antigen is unknown. Primers: 60 Vbeta forward and 13 Jbeta reverse. Original processing notes: Counted up in a later analysis, unique TCR beta chains came to about 83 million, with around 12 million shared. Produced via immunoSEQ multiplex PCR; TCRdb's table is partial and in-frame only. The DNA gave D and trimming, while V, J and clone size come from that table. Here the sample spans 200,000 or so clones, around 83% being singletons. This entry belongs to a study of cytomegalovirus exposure and HLA in healthy donors. The CDR3 has 14 residues. The V gene's germline CDR1 is SGHTA and CDR2 FQGNSA. Trimming shortened V by 6 bases and J by 5 bases, and 17 bases separated the two germline ends. Study-wide results and limits: Some V segments, TRBV6-2 and TRBV6-3 among them, were indistinguishable and were therefore excluded. The authors reported that TCR beta sequences could predict HLA-A and HLA-B alleles. These predictions were accurate for most subjects in the first cohort. The classifier, whose performance was assessed in both the original and validation cohorts, reportedly diagnosed cytomegalovirus status with high specificity and sensitivity.

The receptor's source is a woman aged 40 to 50 in good health and CMV-seronegative. The rearrangement links TRBV7-2 to TRBJ2-7; D might be TRBD1 (5 bases). The specimen sequenced was PBMCs. CDR3 protein: CASSGVGLGHEQYF. CDR3 bases: TGTGCCAGCAGTGGCGTCGGGTTGGGGCACGAGCAGTACTTC.